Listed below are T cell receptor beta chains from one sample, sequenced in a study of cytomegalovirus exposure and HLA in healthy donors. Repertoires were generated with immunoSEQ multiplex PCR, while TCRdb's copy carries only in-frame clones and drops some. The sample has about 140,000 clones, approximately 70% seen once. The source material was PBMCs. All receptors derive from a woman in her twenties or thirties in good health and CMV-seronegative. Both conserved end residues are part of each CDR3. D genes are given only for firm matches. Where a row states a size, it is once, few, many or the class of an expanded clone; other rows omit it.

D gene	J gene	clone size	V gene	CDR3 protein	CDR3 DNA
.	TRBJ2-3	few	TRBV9	CASSVSTGTSTDTQYF	TGTGCCAGCAGCGTATCGACAGGTACTAGCACAGATACGCAGTATTTT
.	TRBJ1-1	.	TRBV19	CASSLLNTEAFF	TGTGCCAGTAGTCTCTTGAACACTGAAGCTTTCTTT
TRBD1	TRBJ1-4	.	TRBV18	CASSPAGTVEKLFF	TGTGCCAGCTCCCCAGCGGGGACAGTTGAAAAACTGTTTTTT
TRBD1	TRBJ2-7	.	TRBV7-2	CASSFPDRPRRYF	TGTGCCAGCAGCTTCCCGGACAGGCCTAGACGGTACTTC
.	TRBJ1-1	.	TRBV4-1	CASSQDIAGLNTEAFF	TGCGCCAGCAGCCAAGATATTGCAGGGCTGAACACTGAAGCTTTCTTT
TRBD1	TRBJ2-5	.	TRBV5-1	CASSTYPFDRVGETQYF	TGCGCCAGCAGCACATATCCCTTCGACAGGGTAGGCGAGACCCAGTACTTC
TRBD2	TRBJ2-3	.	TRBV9	CASSGTSPSTDTQYF	TGTGCCAGCAGCGGGACTAGCCCGTCCACAGATACGCAGTATTTT
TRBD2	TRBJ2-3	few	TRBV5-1	CASSFAGGTDTQYF	TGCGCCAGCAGCTTCGCGGGGGGCACAGATACGCAGTATTTT
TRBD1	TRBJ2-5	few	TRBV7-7	CASSPTGVPQETQYF	TGTGCTAGCAGCCCCACAGGGGTCCCCCAAGAGACCCAGTACTTC
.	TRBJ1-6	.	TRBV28	CASRPQGSYNSPLHF	TGTGCCAGCAGGCCACAGGGCTCCTATAATTCACCCCTCCACTTT
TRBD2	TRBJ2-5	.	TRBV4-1	CASSPGTSGGETQYF	TGCGCCAGCAGCCCAGGGACTAGCGGGGGGGAGACCCAGTACTTC
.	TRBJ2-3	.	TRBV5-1	CASSGGAPTDTQYF	TGCGCCAGCAGTGGCGGGGCGCCCACAGATACGCAGTATTTT
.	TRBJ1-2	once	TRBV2	CASSEREGGYTF	TGTGCCAGCAGTGAACGGGAAGGTGGCTACACCTTC
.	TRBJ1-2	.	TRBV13	CASSLRQGGGYTF	TGTGCCAGCAGCTTGCGCCAGGGTGGCGGCTACACCTTC
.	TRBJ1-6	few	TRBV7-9	CASSSYPAGQNSPLHF	TGTGCCAGCAGCTCATACCCAGCAGGGCAGAATTCACCCCTCCACTTT
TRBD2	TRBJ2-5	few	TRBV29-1	CSVEGGTLETQYF	TGCAGCGTTGAGGGGGGGACTCTGGAGACCCAGTACTTC
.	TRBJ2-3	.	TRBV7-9	CASSYSTDTQYF	TGTGCCAGCAGTTACTCCACAGATACGCAGTATTTT
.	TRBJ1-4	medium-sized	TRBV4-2	CASSDTTNEKLFF	TGTGCCAGCAGCGACACAACTAATGAAAAACTGTTTTTT
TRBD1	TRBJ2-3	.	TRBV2	CASSGQRTDTQYF	TGTGCCAGTTCGGGACAGCGCACAGATACGCAGTATTTT
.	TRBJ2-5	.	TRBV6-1	CASSESRSGETQYF	TGTGCCAGCAGTGAATCCAGATCCGGGGAGACCCAGTACTTC
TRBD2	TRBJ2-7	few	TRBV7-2	CASSPQAGGLSYEQYF	TGTGCCAGCAGCCCCCAAGCGGGAGGTCTTTCCTACGAGCAGTACTTC
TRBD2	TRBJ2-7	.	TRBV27	CASSWRLAGAAEQYF	TGTGCCAGCAGTTGGAGACTAGCGGGAGCCGCAGAGCAGTACTTC
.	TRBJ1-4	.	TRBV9	CASSVGLHNEKLFF	TGTGCCAGCAGCGTAGGACTCCATAATGAAAAACTGTTTTTT
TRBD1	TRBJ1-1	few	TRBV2	CASSETGGGRAFF	TGTGCCAGCAGTGAGACAGGGGGCGGGAGAGCTTTCTTT
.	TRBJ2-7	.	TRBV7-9	CASSLAGGHEQYF	TGTGCCAGCAGCTTAGCGGGGGGGCACGAGCAGTACTTC
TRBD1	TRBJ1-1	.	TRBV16	CASSPLKNTGDLNTEAFF	TGTGCCAGCAGCCCGCTTAAAAATACAGGGGATTTGAACACTGAAGCTTTCTTT
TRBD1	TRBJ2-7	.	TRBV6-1	CASSASGTGRSYEQYF	TGTGCCAGCAGTGCATCCGGGACAGGGAGGTCCTACGAGCAGTACTTC
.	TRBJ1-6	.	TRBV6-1	CASSDTIGRGSYNSPLHF	TGTGCCAGCAGTGATACGATAGGCAGGGGTTCCTATAATTCACCCCTCCACTTT
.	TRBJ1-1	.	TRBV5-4	CASGPAGGAEAFF	TGTGCCAGCGGCCCGGCGGGGGGGGCTGAAGCTTTCTTT
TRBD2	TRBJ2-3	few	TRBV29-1	CSVDRLAGGLKTQYF	TGCAGCGTTGATCGCCTAGCGGGGGGCCTGAAAACGCAGTATTTT
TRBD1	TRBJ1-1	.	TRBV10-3	CAISGDRGTEAFF	TGTGCCATCAGTGGGGACAGGGGCACTGAAGCTTTCTTT
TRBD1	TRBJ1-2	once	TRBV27	CASSFLRDRAGGYTF	TGTGCCAGCAGTTTCCTTAGGGACAGGGCCGGCGGCTACACCTTC
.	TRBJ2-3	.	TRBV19	CASIDWRASGTQYF	TGTGCCAGTATAGATTGGAGGGCCTCGGGTACGCAGTATTTT
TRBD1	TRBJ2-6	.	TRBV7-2	CASSIPGQQADVLTF	TGTGCCAGCAGCATACCGGGACAGCAAGCCGACGTCCTGACTTTC
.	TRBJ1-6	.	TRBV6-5	CASSPTGSNSPLHF	TGTGCCAGCAGTCCAACAGGGTCTAATTCACCCCTCCACTTT
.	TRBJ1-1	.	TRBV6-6	CASSAGLHTEAFF	TGTGCCAGCAGTGCCGGACTTCACACTGAAGCTTTCTTT
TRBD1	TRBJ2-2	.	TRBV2	CASSEFFGTEGGELFF	TGTGCCAGCAGTGAATTTTTCGGGACAGAGGGTGGGGAGCTGTTTTTT
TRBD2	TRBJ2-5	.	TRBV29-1	CSVEDLAGLARETQYF	TGCAGCGTTGAAGATCTAGCGGGACTAGCGCGAGAGACCCAGTACTTC
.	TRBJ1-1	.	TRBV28	CASSFEMNTEAFF	TGTGCCAGCAGTTTCGAGATGAACACTGAAGCTTTCTTT
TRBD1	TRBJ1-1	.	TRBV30	CAWSRTGNTEAFF	TGTGCCTGGAGCAGGACAGGGAACACTGAAGCTTTCTTT
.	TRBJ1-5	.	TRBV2	CASSAGYGSQPQHF	TGTGCCAGCAGCGCAGGGTACGGTTCTCAGCCCCAGCATTTT
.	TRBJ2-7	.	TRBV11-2	CASSLQNYEQYF	TGTGCCAGCAGCTTACAGAACTACGAGCAGTACTTC
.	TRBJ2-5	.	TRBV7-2	CASSTFFEIGETQYF	TGTGCCAGCAGCACCTTCTTTGAAATCGGGGAGACCCAGTACTTC
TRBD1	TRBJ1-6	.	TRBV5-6	CASSLRTGGGSPLHF	TGTGCCAGCAGCTTGCGGACAGGGGGCGGCTCACCCCTCCACTTT
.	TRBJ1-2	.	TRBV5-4	CASTLDSTNYGYTF	TGTGCCAGCACCTTGGACAGCACTAACTATGGCTACACCTTC
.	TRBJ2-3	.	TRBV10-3	CASTGSVVTDTQYF	TGTGCCTCCACAGGGTCGGTAGTTACAGATACGCAGTATTTT
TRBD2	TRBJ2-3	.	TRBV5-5	CASSQGLAGGDTQYF	TGTGCCAGCAGCCAGGGACTAGCGGGCGGGGATACGCAGTATTTT
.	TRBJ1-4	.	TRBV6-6	CASSSKQKLFF	TGTGCCAGCAGTTCGAAGCAAAAACTGTTTTTT
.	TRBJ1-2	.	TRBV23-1	CASSTVVVYGYTF	TGCGCCAGCAGTACAGTAGTGGTCTATGGCTACACCTTC
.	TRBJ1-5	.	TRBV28	CASTLGGGRGQPQHF	TGTGCCAGCACCTTGGGTGGCGGGAGGGGACAGCCCCAGCATTTT
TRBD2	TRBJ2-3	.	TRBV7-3	CASSLAGGLDTQYF	TGTGCCAGCAGCTTAGCGGGAGGGCTGGATACGCAGTATTTT
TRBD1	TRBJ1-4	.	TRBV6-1	CASSGHGTGSDQLFF	TGTGCCAGCAGTGGCCACGGGACAGGGTCGGACCAACTGTTTTTT
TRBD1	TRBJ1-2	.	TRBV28	CASSSGGANYGYTF	TGTGCCAGCAGTTCAGGGGGCGCTAACTATGGCTACACCTTC
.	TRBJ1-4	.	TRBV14	CASSQNSDEKLFF	TGTGCCAGCAGCCAAAATTCGGATGAAAAACTGTTTTTT